These 24 T cell receptor beta chains share one sample of origin, sequenced in a study of T cells in Graves' hyperthyroidism and ophthalmopathy. Template material for amplifying TCR beta CDR3 regions consisted of RNA transcripts. With the HTBI primer set, the TCR CDR3 went through a first round of RT-PCR. Each CDR3 protein gets one entry after TCRdb re-called the multiplex PCR reads with MiXCR. This table has around 440,000 distinct CDR3 sequences, 15% to 18% appearing once. Sequences were obtained from blood. The source is a woman in her late teens or twenties with Graves' hyperthyroidism.

At least ten counts were recorded for this clonotype. This rearrangement joins TRBV11-2 to TRBJ2-7; 8 bases line up with TRBD1. V lost 5 bases and J lost 0; bases outside the gene matches: 6. The CDR3 is 15 residues long. Per germline, CDR1 SGHAT and CDR2 FQNNGV. The CDR3 region is CASSRGQVVSYEQYF. The CDR3 bases are TGTGCCAGCAGCCGGGGACAGGTGGTCTCCTACGAGCAGTACTTC.

This clonotype occurred many times. The gene calls are TRBV18 and TRBJ2-3; the match to TRBD1 covers 9 bases. Germline V CDR1 and CDR2: KGHSH, LQKENI. The CDR3 consists of 15 residues. V lost 1 base, J lost 5 bases, and 4 bases stayed unmatched. CDR3 sequence (DNA): TGTGCCAGCTCACCACAACAGGGGGCAAAAGATACGCAGTATTTT. The encoded protein is CASSPQQGAKDTQYF.

The sample holds a few counts of this clonotype. The chain uses TRBV5-1 and TRBJ2-1; 8 positions match TRBD1. The V and J ends lost 5 bases and 10 bases, in that order; junction bases with no gene match: 5. The CDR3 is 12 residues long. Germline loops: CDR1 SGHRS, CDR2 YFSETQ. The CDR3 region is CASSPSGGEQFF. CDR3 DNA sequence: TGCGCCAGCAGTCCATCAGGGGGCGAGCAGTTCTTC.

The table lists this clonotype with a count of one. The chain carries TRBV11-2 and TRBJ2-4; maybe TRBD2 (5 bases). CDR3 length equals 16 residues. V shed 1 base and J shed 0 bases, with 10 bases lying between them. CDR1 and CDR2 (germline): SGHAT, FQNNGV. CDR3 DNA: TGTGCCAGCAGCTTAGGGTCGGGGTTAGCCAAAAACATTCAGTACTTC. It encodes CASSLGSGLAKNIQYF. Looking up the rest from reference TRBV11-2 and TRBJ2-4 gives the full variable domain: EAGVAQSPRYKIIEKRQSVAFWCNPISGHATLYWYQQILGQGPKLLIQFQNNGVVDDSQLPKDRFSAERLKGVDSTLKIQPAKLEDSAVYLCASSLGSGLAKNIQYFGAGTRLSVL.

This clonotype was counted between two and nine times. The genes are TRBV7-8 and TRBJ1-4; possibly TRBD1 for D (6 bases). Deletions cut 1 base from V and 3 bases from J, with 18 bases between. Germline CDR1 is SGHVS and CDR2 is FQNEAQ. The CDR3 sequence is 18 residues long. This chain's CDR3 is CASSLGGWGPLANEKLFF. The CDR3 DNA sequence: TGTGCCAGCAGCTTAGGAGGTTGGGGGCCCTTAGCTAATGAAAAACTGTTTTTT.

A remark on this clonotype: A much larger clone differs by one base, so this may be a read error. This rearrangement joins TRBV28 to TRBJ1-1, with 9 bases lining up with TRBD1. The CDR3 contains 15 residues. Germline values: CDR1 MDHEN, CDR2 SYDVKM. V lost 8 bases, J lost 5 bases, and 12 bases stayed unmatched. CDR3 nucleotides: TGTGCCAGCGGTATCCCGACAGGGGGTAAGACTGAAGCTTTCTTT. This codes for CASGIPTGGKTEAFF.

The sample holds many counts of this clonotype. An end of the junction does not agree with germline; a read error may underlie this. V and J are TRBV5-5 and TRBJ2-3; the D gene is possibly TRBD2 (6 bases). This CDR3 contains 15 residues. Germline V gene data show CDR1 as SGHKS and CDR2 as YYEKEE (reference sequence). The CDR3 bases are TGTGCCAGCAGCTTGGTCCCAGCGGGCACCGATACGCAGTATTTT. Translated, it gives CASSLVPAGTDTQYF.

In nucleotides, the CDR3 is TGTGCCAGCAGTTACACGGCACACCAGAACACTGAAGCTTTCTTT. Amino acid sequence: CASSYTAHQNTEAFF. The V and J genes are TRBV6-6 and TRBJ1-1; D remains ambiguous. The germline gives CDR1 MNHNY, CDR2 SVGAGI (reference sequence). V lost 2 bases and J lost 1, with 11 bases in between. The CDR3 runs to 15 residues.

In regard to this clonotype: This may be a read error, as it is one base from a much larger clone. The genes are TRBV12-3 or TRBV12-4 and TRBJ1-4; 9 positions agree with TRBD1. This CDR3 has 15 residues. The CDR3 region is CASRPTGGTNEKLLF. The DNA of the CDR3 is TGTGCCAGCAGACCCACAGGGGGCACTAATGAAAAACTGCTTTTT.

A few counts support this clonotype. V usage is TRBV7-9 and J usage is TRBJ1-3; D gene uncertain. From germline, CDR1 is SEHNR and CDR2 FQNEAQ (reference sequence). The CDR3 has 15 residues. Between the trimmed V and J ends, which lost 5 bases and 4 bases, there was a span of 15 bases. The CDR3 spells CASSLGPADGNTIYF. As DNA, the CDR3 is TGTGCCAGCAGCCTCGGTCCGGCGGACGGAAACACCATATATTTT.

The chain joins TRBV6-1 to TRBJ2-1; unclear D gene. V lost 8 bases to trimming and J lost 11 bases, with 16 bases between them. Looked up from germline, CDR1 is MNHNS and CDR2 is SASEGT. The CDR3 length is 12 residues. CDR3 bases: TGTGCCAGCTGGAAGAGGTGGGATCAGCAGTTCTTC. As protein: CASWKRWDQQFF.

This rearrangement joins TRBV7-8 to TRBJ2-3; TRBD2 matches 7 bases. CDR1 is SGHVS and CDR2 is FQNEAQ in the germline V gene. The CDR3 extends over 16 amino acids. The V segment lost 5 bases and the J segment 2 bases; nucleotides outside the gene matches: 10. In nucleotides, the CDR3 is TGTGCCAGCAGCCGGATATCCGGGGGGACCACAGATACGCAGTATTTT. This translates into CASSRISGGTTDTQYF.

This clonotype was counted at least ten times. The genes are TRBV28 and TRBJ2-7, with a possible D match to TRBD1 (5 bases). V lost 2 bases to trimming and J lost 3 bases, with 14 bases between them. The CDR3 loop spans 15 amino acids. Germline V gene lookup returns CDR1 MDHEN and CDR2 SYDVKM. The CDR3 DNA follows: TGTGCCAGCAGTTTAACGACAGCCAGGCTCTACGAGCAGTACTTC. Amino acid sequence: CASSLTTARLYEQYF.

There are many counts of this clonotype. The J gene is TRBJ2-3, the V gene TRBV20-1; 10 bases agree with TRBD2. The germline V gene has CDR1 DFQATT and CDR2 SNEGSKA (reference sequence). CDR3 length: 16 amino acids. J lost 2 bases, V lost 4 bases, and 9 bases had no gene match. The CDR3 loop is CSAIPRTSGYTDTQYF. CDR3 DNA sequence: TGCAGTGCTATCCCTCGGACTAGCGGATACACAGATACGCAGTATTTT.

The chain has TRBV19 and TRBJ2-1; D gene uncertain. Germline V CDR1 and CDR2: LNHDA, SQIVND (reference sequence). The CDR3 runs to 12 residues. V lost 7 bases, J lost 7 bases, and 11 bases lay in between. CDR3 in amino acids: CASNNLANEQFF. In nucleotides, the CDR3 is TGTGCCAGTAACAACTTGGCGAATGAGCAGTTCTTC.

In this sample, this clonotype turned up many times. The chain has TRBV28 and TRBJ2-2; D gene uncertain. The CDR3 runs 17 residues. V gave up 7 bases and J gave up 0 bases, with 18 bases separating them. Germline V gives CDR1 MDHEN, CDR2 SYDVKM. The CDR3 DNA follows: TGTGCCAGCACGTCTCCCAGAGAACCAACGAACACCGGGGAGCTGTTTTTT. Translated: CASTSPREPTNTGELFF.

This clonotype was counted between two and nine times. V usage is TRBV20-1 and J usage is TRBJ2-7; tentatively, D is TRBD1 or TRBD2 (5 bases each). This CDR3 is 15 amino acids long. Looked up from germline, CDR1 is DFQATT and CDR2 is SNEGSKA (reference sequence). Trimming cost V 0 bases and J 3 bases, with 15 bases left between them. For the CDR3, the DNA is TGCAGTGCTAGAGATAGGTATAGGGGAGACTACGAGCAGTACTTC. It codes for CSARDRYRGDYEQYF.

This clonotype was counted ten times or more. V gene TRBV6-1 combines with J gene TRBJ2-7, with D unclear. Trimming removed 5 bases from V and 7 bases from J, with 9 bases in between. The length of the CDR3 is 11 residues. Germline values: CDR1 MNHNS, CDR2 SASEGT. CDR3 sequence: CASSRLWEQYF. CDR3 sequence (DNA): TGTGCCAGCAGTCGCCTTTGGGAGCAGTACTTC.

Only one count was recorded for this clonotype. Possible read error: a much larger clone is one base away. V is TRBV24-1 and J is TRBJ1-5, with 7 bases lining up with TRBD1. This CDR3 has 16 amino acids. Germline assignment: CDR1 KGHDR and CDR2 SFDVKD. The CDR3 protein is CDTSASWTGPTQPQHF. In DNA form, the CDR3 reads TGTGACACCAGTGCCTCGTGGACAGGCCCCACTCAGCCCCAGCATTTT.

A single count supports this clonotype. The gene calls are TRBV20-1 and TRBJ2-7, with 10 bases matching TRBD2. This CDR3 is built from 14 residues. Per germline, CDR1 DFQATT and CDR2 SNEGSKA (reference sequence). The J segment lost 4 bases and the V segment lost 3 bases, leaving 6 bases of the junction unmatched. The CDR3 sequence is CSARWTSGIYEQYF. CDR3 in DNA: TGCAGTGCTAGGTGGACTAGCGGCATTTACGAGCAGTACTTC.

There are a few counts of this clonotype. The chain has TRBV9 and TRBJ1-2, with 7 bases that match TRBD1. The CDR3 extends over 15 amino acids. The germline V gene encodes CDR1 SGDLS and CDR2 YYNGEE. V gave up 0 bases and J gave up 4 bases; unmatched junction bases: 6. The CDR3 sequence is CASSVAGGRSYGYTF. The CDR3, as DNA: TGTGCCAGCAGCGTAGCAGGGGGAAGGAGCTATGGCTACACCTTC.

This clonotype was counted ten times or more. The chain combines TRBV28 with TRBJ1-1, with D possibly TRBD1 on 5 matching bases. Germline loops: CDR1 MDHEN, CDR2 SYDVKM. CDR3 length equals 13 residues. Trimming removed 11 bases at V and 1 base at J, with 14 bases between. This chain's CDR3 is CASHSGQNTEAFF. CDR3 DNA: TGTGCCTCCCACTCGGGGCAGAACACTGAAGCTTTCTTT.

This clonotype was detected only a few times. The V call is TRBV6-2 or TRBV6-3, the J call TRBJ2-2, with D hard to call. Germline loops: CDR1 MNHEY, CDR2 SVGEGT. The CDR3 has 12 residues. V was clipped by 8 bases and J by 8 bases, with 12 bases between them. The CDR3, as DNA: TGTGCCAGCGGGCTATTTGCTGGGGAGCTGTTTTTT. Translation: CASGLFAGELFF.

This clonotype was recorded a few times. This chain links TRBV18 with TRBJ2-7, with 10 bases matching TRBD2. The CDR3 runs to 15 residues. CDR1 KGHSH and CDR2 LQKENI come from the germline V gene. V dropped 8 bases and J dropped 5; count of bases not matched to a gene: 12. The DNA of the CDR3 is TGTGCCAGCCAGGCATTTAGCGGGAGGCTAGACGAGCAGTACTTC. Protein sequence: CASQAFSGRLDEQYF.